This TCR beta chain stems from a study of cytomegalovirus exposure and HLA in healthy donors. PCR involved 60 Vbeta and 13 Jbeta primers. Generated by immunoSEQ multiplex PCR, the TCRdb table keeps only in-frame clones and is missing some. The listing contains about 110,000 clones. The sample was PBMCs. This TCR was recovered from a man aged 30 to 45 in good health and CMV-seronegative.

The CDR3 loop is CAISGNRGRDQPQHF. In DNA, the CDR3 is TGTGCCATCAGCGGTAATAGGGGTCGGGATCAGCCCCAGCATTTT. J is TRBJ1-5 and V is TRBV10-3; D may be TRBD1 (5 bases). This CDR3 is 15 amino acids long. Trimming shortened V by 6 bases and J by 5 bases, and 17 bases separated the two germline ends. Germline loops: CDR1 ENHRY, CDR2 SYGVKD.